This is a list of T cell receptor beta chains from one sample in a study of T-cell reconstitution after alpha-beta-depleted transplantation in children. TCRdb reprocessed the PCR reads via MiXCR and lists one record per CDR3 protein. The sample shows 77,000 or so distinct CDR3 sequences, roughly 18% of them seen only once. The input for sequencing was PBMCs, mostly from graft donor cells, taken 360 days after TCRalphabeta/CD19-depleted stem cell transplant. The source of these receptors is a male patient aged 2-10 years who had a stem cell transplant for acute lymphoblastic leukemia, so the T cells may come from the graft donor. CDR3s include the opening cysteine and the closing phenylalanine or tryptophan. A D gene is named only where the DNA matches it firmly. Expanded clones get a size class; other rows say once, few or many, or leave the size out.

V gene: TRBV29-1
D gene: .
CDR3 length: 10
clone size: few
J gene: TRBJ2-3
CDR3 DNA: TGCAGCGTTGGAATAGATACGCAGTATTTT
CDR3 protein: CSVGIDTQYF

V gene: TRBV21-1
D gene: .
CDR3 length: 12
clone size: .
J gene: TRBJ2-7
CDR3 DNA: TGTGCCAGCAGCAAAGGAGGCTACGAGCAGTACTTC
CDR3 protein: CASSKGGYEQYF

V gene: TRBV20-1
D gene: .
CDR3 length: 14
clone size: .
J gene: TRBJ2-1
CDR3 DNA: TGCATTGCTAGAGGAGTAGGTCGCTACAATGAGCAGTTCTTC
CDR3 protein: CIARGVGRYNEQFF

V gene: TRBV30
D gene: TRBD1
CDR3 length: 17
clone size: few
J gene: TRBJ2-6
CDR3 DNA: TGTGCCTGGAGTGTAGGGACAGGGAAACCTGGGGCCAACGTCCTGACTTTC
CDR3 protein: CAWSVGTGKPGANVLTF

V gene: TRBV2
D gene: .
CDR3 length: 13
clone size: few
J gene: TRBJ1-5
CDR3 DNA: TGTGCCAGCAGTTCGAGACATAATCAGCCCCAGCATTTT
CDR3 protein: CASSSRHNQPQHF

V gene: TRBV4-2
D gene: .
CDR3 length: 13
clone size: .
J gene: TRBJ2-7
CDR3 DNA: TGTGCCAGCAGCCAAGATTATCGCTACGAGCAGTACTTC
CDR3 protein: CASSQDYRYEQYF

V gene: TRBV11-3
D gene: .
CDR3 length: 12
clone size: many
J gene: TRBJ2-5
CDR3 DNA: TGTGCCAGCAGCAAAGCCGAAGAGACCCAGTACTTC
CDR3 protein: CASSKAEETQYF

V gene: TRBV3-1
D gene: .
CDR3 length: 17
clone size: few
J gene: TRBJ2-7
CDR3 DNA: TGTGCCAGCAGCCGAGTCCTTCCCGTCAGGGCAACCTACGAGCAGTACTTC
CDR3 protein: CASSRVLPVRATYEQYF

V gene: TRBV10-3
D gene: .
CDR3 length: 15
clone size: .
J gene: TRBJ1-4
CDR3 DNA: TGTGCCATCAGCACCCTGGCTCCCCCGAATGAAAAACTGTTTTTT
CDR3 protein: CAISTLAPPNEKLFF

V gene: TRBV20-1
D gene: .
CDR3 length: 15
clone size: .
J gene: TRBJ2-1
CDR3 DNA: TGCAGTGCTAGAGACGGGGCTATCTCCTACAATGAGCAGTTCTTC
CDR3 protein: CSARDGAISYNEQFF

V gene: TRBV11-2
D gene: .
CDR3 length: 16
clone size: .
J gene: TRBJ2-1
CDR3 DNA: TGTGCCAGCAGCTCCTCTAGGGCTAACTTCTACAATGAGCAGTTCTTC
CDR3 protein: CASSSSRANFYNEQFF

V gene: TRBV20-1
D gene: .
CDR3 length: 13
clone size: few
J gene: TRBJ2-5
CDR3 DNA: TGCAGTGCTCACCAGGGAAATTATGAGACCCAGTACTTC
CDR3 protein: CSAHQGNYETQYF

V gene: TRBV7-9
D gene: .
CDR3 length: 15
clone size: .
J gene: TRBJ2-7
CDR3 DNA: TGTGCCAGCAGCTTAGGAGTAGTCTCCTCCTACGAGCAGTACTTC
CDR3 protein: CASSLGVVSSYEQYF

V gene: TRBV4-1
D gene: TRBD1
CDR3 length: 16
clone size: .
J gene: TRBJ1-6
CDR3 DNA: TGCGCCAGCAGCCAAGACCCGACAGGGCCTAATTCACCCCTCCACTTT
CDR3 protein: CASSQDPTGPNSPLHF

V gene: TRBV12-3/TRBV12-4
D gene: TRBD2
CDR3 length: 16
clone size: .
J gene: TRBJ2-7
CDR3 DNA: TGTGCCAGCAGTTTTGGGCGCGGGAGGGCCTCCTACGAGCAGTACTTC
CDR3 protein: CASSFGRGRASYEQYF

V gene: TRBV7-9
D gene: .
CDR3 length: 13
clone size: .
J gene: TRBJ2-7
CDR3 DNA: TGTGCCAGCAGCCAGAGGGACTTCTACGAGCAGTACTTC
CDR3 protein: CASSQRDFYEQYF

V gene: TRBV7-8
D gene: TRBD1
CDR3 length: 17
clone size: many
J gene: TRBJ2-6
CDR3 DNA: TGTGCCAGCAGCTCTCCTTGGACAGGGGCTGGGGCCAACGTCCTGACTTTC
CDR3 protein: CASSSPWTGAGANVLTF

V gene: TRBV12-3/TRBV12-4
D gene: .
CDR3 length: 15
clone size: few
J gene: TRBJ2-3
CDR3 DNA: TGTGCCAGCAGTTTAGGGCGGAGAAGCACAGATACGCAGTATTTT
CDR3 protein: CASSLGRRSTDTQYF

V gene: TRBV5-6
D gene: .
CDR3 length: 12
clone size: .
J gene: TRBJ2-3
CDR3 DNA: TGTGCCAGCAGCTTCTTATCAGATACGCAGTATTTT
CDR3 protein: CASSFLSDTQYF

V gene: TRBV7-2
D gene: .
CDR3 length: 13
clone size: .
J gene: TRBJ1-2
CDR3 DNA: TGTGCCAGCAGCTTAGCAGGATACTATGGCTACACCTTC
CDR3 protein: CASSLAGYYGYTF

V gene: TRBV12-3/TRBV12-4
D gene: .
CDR3 length: 13
clone size: .
J gene: TRBJ2-5
CDR3 DNA: TGTGCCAGCAGTTTAGGGGGACAAGAGACCCAGTACTTC
CDR3 protein: CASSLGGQETQYF

V gene: TRBV12-3/TRBV12-4
D gene: .
CDR3 length: 13
clone size: .
J gene: TRBJ2-7
CDR3 DNA: TGTGCCAGCAGTTTGGGCAGGGTGGGGGAGCAGTACTTC
CDR3 protein: CASSLGRVGEQYF

V gene: TRBV11-3
D gene: .
CDR3 length: 13
clone size: .
J gene: TRBJ2-7
CDR3 DNA: TGTGCCAGCAGCTTAGGTGGGGGCTACGAGCAGTACTTC
CDR3 protein: CASSLGGGYEQYF

V gene: TRBV12-3/TRBV12-4
D gene: .
CDR3 length: 15
clone size: .
J gene: TRBJ2-5
CDR3 DNA: TGTGCCAGCAGTTTATGGGGGGGCTCACAAGAGACCCAGTACTTC
CDR3 protein: CASSLWGGSQETQYF

V gene: TRBV19
D gene: TRBD2
CDR3 length: 16
clone size: .
J gene: TRBJ2-7
CDR3 DNA: TGTGCCAGTAGTATAAGTTACGGACTAGCTCCCAAGGAGCAGTACTTC
CDR3 protein: CASSISYGLAPKEQYF

V gene: TRBV12-3/TRBV12-4
D gene: .
CDR3 length: 15
clone size: few
J gene: TRBJ2-1
CDR3 DNA: TGTGCCAGCAGTTTAGCGATTGGTGGCTACAATGAGCAGTTCTTC
CDR3 protein: CASSLAIGGYNEQFF

V gene: TRBV6-1
D gene: .
CDR3 length: 15
clone size: few
J gene: TRBJ2-7
CDR3 DNA: TGTGCCAGCAAACCCAACAGGGTGGCCTCCTACGAGCAGTACTTC
CDR3 protein: CASKPNRVASYEQYF

V gene: TRBV7-8
D gene: TRBD1
CDR3 length: 16
clone size: many
J gene: TRBJ2-7
CDR3 DNA: TGTGCCAGCAGCCCTGGGCCAGGACAGGGGAGGGACGAGCAGTACTTC
CDR3 protein: CASSPGPGQGRDEQYF

V gene: TRBV13
D gene: .
CDR3 length: 15
clone size: .
J gene: TRBJ1-2
CDR3 DNA: TGTGCCAGCAGCTCGGCTCTGCAGGGATCCTATGGCTACACCTTC
CDR3 protein: CASSSALQGSYGYTF

V gene: TRBV5-1
D gene: TRBD1
CDR3 length: 14
clone size: many
J gene: TRBJ2-3
CDR3 DNA: TGCGCCAGCAGCCCTGGGACAGCCAGGGATACGCAGTATTTT
CDR3 protein: CASSPGTARDTQYF

V gene: TRBV5-6
D gene: TRBD2
CDR3 length: 13
clone size: few
J gene: TRBJ2-7
CDR3 DNA: TGTGCCAGCAGCTTGGCACTAGCGTGGGAGCAGTACTTC
CDR3 protein: CASSLALAWEQYF

V gene: TRBV15
D gene: .
CDR3 length: 12
clone size: many
J gene: TRBJ2-1
CDR3 DNA: TGTGCCACCGGTTCACGAGGTCGTGAGCAGTTCTTC
CDR3 protein: CATGSRGREQFF

V gene: TRBV4-2
D gene: .
CDR3 length: 14
clone size: many
J gene: TRBJ2-1
CDR3 DNA: TGTGCCAGCAGCCAAGACGCGGATTACAATGAGCAGTTCTTC
CDR3 protein: CASSQDADYNEQFF

V gene: TRBV5-1
D gene: .
CDR3 length: 15
clone size: few
J gene: TRBJ2-1
CDR3 DNA: TGCGCCAGCAGCCCAGTAGAGAGGGGGAGGAATGAGCAGTTCTTC
CDR3 protein: CASSPVERGRNEQFF

V gene: TRBV4-1
D gene: .
CDR3 length: 18
clone size: few
J gene: TRBJ1-1
CDR3 DNA: TGCGCCAGCAGCCAAGCACAGACGTACTCAATTTTGAACACTGAAGCTTTCTTT
CDR3 protein: CASSQAQTYSILNTEAFF

V gene: TRBV7-2
D gene: TRBD1
CDR3 length: 15
clone size: few
J gene: TRBJ1-1
CDR3 DNA: TGTGCCAGCAGCTTAGCGGGACAGATTTACACTGAAGCTTTCTTT
CDR3 protein: CASSLAGQIYTEAFF

V gene: TRBV6-1
D gene: .
CDR3 length: 15
clone size: .
J gene: TRBJ2-3
CDR3 DNA: TGTGCCAGCACCCGACAGCAACTAAACACAGATACGCAGTATTTT
CDR3 protein: CASTRQQLNTDTQYF

V gene: TRBV6-5
D gene: .
CDR3 length: 13
clone size: .
J gene: TRBJ1-2
CDR3 DNA: TGTGCCAGCAGTTACTCAGGGGACTATGGCTACACCTTC
CDR3 protein: CASSYSGDYGYTF

V gene: TRBV30
D gene: .
CDR3 length: 14
clone size: .
J gene: TRBJ1-1
CDR3 DNA: TGTGCCTGGAGTGTACTGAGGCAGAACACTGAAGCTTTCTTT
CDR3 protein: CAWSVLRQNTEAFF

V gene: TRBV11-2
D gene: TRBD1
CDR3 length: 15
clone size: .
J gene: TRBJ1-5
CDR3 DNA: TGTGCCAGCAGCTTAAGACAGGGGGCAAGACAGCCCCAGCATTTT
CDR3 protein: CASSLRQGARQPQHF

V gene: TRBV20-1
D gene: .
CDR3 length: 16
clone size: many
J gene: TRBJ1-2
CDR3 DNA: TGCAGTGCTAGTAGACCTACGGGACGTATAAACTATGGCTACACCTTC
CDR3 protein: CSASRPTGRINYGYTF

V gene: TRBV19
D gene: TRBD2
CDR3 length: 15
clone size: .
J gene: TRBJ2-7
CDR3 DNA: TGTGCCAGTAGTATAGGTAGCGGGAGGTTAAGTGAGCAGTACTTC
CDR3 protein: CASSIGSGRLSEQYF

V gene: TRBV9
D gene: TRBD2
CDR3 length: 14
clone size: many
J gene: TRBJ2-4
CDR3 DNA: TGTGCCAGCAGCGCGACTAGCGGGGGAAACATTCAGTACTTC
CDR3 protein: CASSATSGGNIQYF

V gene: TRBV12-3/TRBV12-4
D gene: .
CDR3 length: 16
clone size: .
J gene: TRBJ2-2
CDR3 DNA: TGTGCCAGCAGTTTACTGAAGGCCGCGAACACCGGGGAGCTGTTTTTT
CDR3 protein: CASSLLKAANTGELFF

V gene: TRBV3-1
D gene: .
CDR3 length: 15
clone size: few
J gene: TRBJ2-4
CDR3 DNA: TGTGCCAGCAGCCAGGAGGGATTAGCCAAAAACATTCAGTACTTC
CDR3 protein: CASSQEGLAKNIQYF

V gene: TRBV4-1
D gene: .
CDR3 length: 16
clone size: many
J gene: TRBJ1-4
CDR3 DNA: TGCGCCAGCAGCCAAGATATTGCTCGGCCATCCCAAAAACTGTTTTTT
CDR3 protein: CASSQDIARPSQKLFF

V gene: TRBV7-9
D gene: .
CDR3 length: 14
clone size: .
J gene: TRBJ2-7
CDR3 DNA: TGTGCCAGCAGCTTTGACACGGATGCCTACGAGCAGTACTTC
CDR3 protein: CASSFDTDAYEQYF

V gene: TRBV29-1
D gene: TRBD1
CDR3 length: 14
clone size: few
J gene: TRBJ1-1
CDR3 DNA: TGCAGCGTATCCACGGGCAGGGGGTTCACTGAAGCTTTCTTT
CDR3 protein: CSVSTGRGFTEAFF

V gene: TRBV27
D gene: .
CDR3 length: 15
clone size: few
J gene: TRBJ2-3
CDR3 DNA: TGTGCCAGCAGTTTTTACGTCGGTTCCACAGATACGCAGTATTTT
CDR3 protein: CASSFYVGSTDTQYF

V gene: TRBV2
D gene: .
CDR3 length: 13
clone size: .
J gene: TRBJ2-5
CDR3 DNA: TGTGCCAGCAGTACAGGTGTCCAAGAGACCCAGTACTTC
CDR3 protein: CASSTGVQETQYF

V gene: TRBV12-3/TRBV12-4
D gene: TRBD1
CDR3 length: 16
clone size: few
J gene: TRBJ1-5
CDR3 DNA: TGTGCCAGCAGTTTAGAGACAGGGGGCAGAGGTCAGCCCCAGCATTTT
CDR3 protein: CASSLETGGRGQPQHF

V gene: TRBV4-2
D gene: .
CDR3 length: 14
clone size: few
J gene: TRBJ1-2
CDR3 DNA: TGTGCCAGCAGCCCGATTGGGGGTGGGGGGGGCTACACCTTC
CDR3 protein: CASSPIGGGGGYTF

V gene: TRBV4-2
D gene: TRBD2
CDR3 length: 16
clone size: once
J gene: TRBJ2-7
CDR3 DNA: TGTGCCAGCAGCCAAGCGTGGACTAGCGGGTATTACGAGCAGTACTTC
CDR3 protein: CASSQAWTSGYYEQYF

V gene: TRBV12-3/TRBV12-4
D gene: TRBD1
CDR3 length: 15
clone size: few
J gene: TRBJ2-4
CDR3 DNA: TGTGCCAGCAGTGCCGGGGACAGGGTCAAGAACATTCAGTACTTC
CDR3 protein: CASSAGDRVKNIQYF

V gene: TRBV7-9
D gene: TRBD2
CDR3 length: 13
clone size: few
J gene: TRBJ2-1
CDR3 DNA: TGTGCCAGCAGGAAGGGAGGGTCGAATGAGCAGTTCTTC
CDR3 protein: CASRKGGSNEQFF

V gene: TRBV5-6
D gene: TRBD1
CDR3 length: 15
clone size: .
J gene: TRBJ2-5
CDR3 DNA: TGTGCCAGCAGCACAACAGGGGCTACGGGAGAGACCCAGTACTTC
CDR3 protein: CASSTTGATGETQYF